A selection of T cell receptor beta chains follows, all from one sample in a study of blood T cell repertoires in COVID-19. The data were produced by immunoSEQ multiplex PCR, yet TCRdb's version contains in-frame clones alone and is incomplete. The table shows 120,000 to 150,000 clones, with about 87% occurring only once. Sequenced sample: peripheral blood. The receptors come from a man between 60 and 75 years old with active or convalescent COVID-19. Both conserved end residues are part of each CDR3. A D gene is named only where the DNA matches it firmly. Clone size is given for some rows only: seen once, a few or many times, or a class if the clone is expanded.

>TRBV7-3|TRBJ2-7|once|TRBD2
CASSLIGTSGAEQYF
TGTGCCAGCAGCTTAATCGGGACTAGCGGAGCCGAGCAGTACTTC
>TRBV2|TRBJ1-2|.|TRBD1
CATTRDRDYGYTF
TGTGCCACCACCCGGGACAGGGACTATGGCTACACCTTC
>TRBV20-1|TRBJ2-7|.|TRBD2
CSAGRGYEQYF
TGCAGTGCAGGGAGGGGCTACGAGCAGTACTTC
>TRBV19|TRBJ2-2|.|.
CASSSDSYTGELFF
TGTGCCAGTAGTAGTGACAGTTACACCGGGGAGCTGTTTTTT
>TRBV28|TRBJ2-5|.|TRBD1
CASRLQTGRVETQYF
TGTGCCAGCAGGCTACAGACAGGGCGGGTAGAGACCCAGTACTTC
>TRBV7-9|TRBJ2-7|.|.
CASSSTRDSTNEQYF
TGTGCCAGCAGTTCGACGCGGGACAGTACCAACGAGCAGTACTTC
>TRBV6-5|TRBJ1-2|.|.
CASSYPQGGGYTF
TGTGCCAGCAGTTACCCCCAGGGCGGAGGCTACACCTTC
>TRBV6-5|TRBJ2-3|.|TRBD1
CASAPGQGPTDTQYF
TGTGCCAGCGCGCCGGGACAGGGGCCCACAGATACGCAGTATTTT
>TRBV29-1|TRBJ2-3|once|.
CSVNSQGTDTQYF
TGCAGCGTTAATTCACAGGGCACAGATACGCAGTATTTT
>TRBV7-7|TRBJ2-3|.|TRBD2
CASSSAGGTDTQYF
TGTGCTAGCAGCTCCGCGGGGGGCACAGATACGCAGTATTTT
>TRBV9|TRBJ2-3|.|TRBD2
CASSATHSGRTDTQYF
TGTGCCAGCAGCGCCACCCACTCCGGGAGGACAGATACGCAGTATTTT
>TRBV27|TRBJ1-4|.|TRBD1
CATRGPREKLFF
TGTGCCACCAGGGGGCCCCGGGAAAAACTGTTTTTT
>TRBV24-1|TRBJ2-7|.|.
CATSEGTPSNEQYF
TGTGCCACCAGTGAAGGGACTCCCTCGAACGAGCAGTACTTC
>TRBV21-1|TRBJ1-5|once|.
CASTTFGQGGPSNQPQHF
TGTGCCAGCACAACCTTTGGACAGGGGGGACCTAGCAATCAGCCCCAGCATTTT
>TRBV28|TRBJ2-1|.|.
CASSPSGASSYNEQFF
TGTGCCAGCAGTCCCTCAGGGGCTAGCTCCTACAATGAGCAGTTCTTC
>TRBV2|TRBJ1-5|.|TRBD1
CASSEGDRRQPQHF
TGTGCCAGCAGTGAGGGGGACAGACGTCAGCCCCAGCATTTT
>TRBV18|TRBJ2-7|once|.
CASSPTGRQNYEQYF
TGTGCCAGCTCACCAACAGGGAGACAGAACTACGAGCAGTACTTC
>TRBV5-6|TRBJ1-2|.|.
CASSFYGDRYTF
TGTGCCAGCAGCTTTTACGGGGATCGCTACACCTTC
>TRBV10-3|TRBJ1-1|.|TRBD1
CAIKKQGTDTEAFF
TGTGCCATCAAAAAACAGGGGACCGACACTGAAGCTTTCTTT
>TRBV18|TRBJ2-7|.|TRBD2
CASSPSGGHYEQYF
TGTGCCAGCTCACCTAGCGGGGGTCATTACGAGCAGTACTTC
>TRBV7-8|TRBJ1-5|.|.
CASSLDRVLYQPQHF
TGTGCCAGCAGCTTAGACAGGGTTCTCTATCAGCCCCAGCATTTT
>TRBV19|TRBJ2-2|.|.
CASRAGMNTGELFF
TGTGCCAGTAGGGCAGGGATGAACACCGGGGAGCTGTTTTTT
>TRBV2|TRBJ2-3|.|.
CASSEVRVADTQYF
TGTGCCAGCAGTGAGGTCAGGGTGGCGGATACGCAGTATTTT
>TRBV6-5|TRBJ1-1|few|TRBD1
CASRGQGAGDTEAFF
TGTGCCAGCAGAGGACAGGGGGCTGGCGACACTGAAGCTTTCTTT
>TRBV10-3|TRBJ1-2|.|.
CAIRTGGGPTDGYTF
TGTGCCATCAGAACCGGGGGGGGGCCTACCGATGGCTACACCTTC
>TRBV7-3|TRBJ1-2|.|TRBD1
CASSPQTGPGYGYTF
TGTGCCAGCAGCCCGCAGACAGGGCCGGGCTATGGCTACACCTTC
>TRBV2|TRBJ1-5|.|.
CASTGSNQPQHF
TGTGCCAGCACAGGGAGCAATCAGCCCCAGCATTTT
>TRBV2|TRBJ2-7|.|TRBD2
CASSTSGRVYEQYF
TGTGCCAGCAGTACAAGCGGGAGAGTATACGAGCAGTACTTC
>TRBV3-1/TRBV3-2|TRBJ1-6|once|TRBD1
CASSQVNGQGYNSPLHF
TGTGCCAGCAGCCAAGTGAACGGACAGGGTTATAATTCACCCCTCCACTTT
>TRBV11-2|TRBJ1-6|.|TRBD1
CASSPVRDRGRSPLHF
TGTGCCAGCAGCCCCGTCCGGGACAGGGGACGCTCACCCCTCCACTTT
>TRBV29-1|TRBJ2-5|.|TRBD2
CSVPPTSGIQETQYF
TGCAGCGTACCCCCGACTAGCGGGATCCAAGAGACCCAGTACTTC
>TRBV6-1|TRBJ2-1|.|TRBD1
CASSEVGYRGNEQFF
TGTGCCAGCAGTGAAGTGGGGTACAGGGGCAATGAGCAGTTCTTC
>TRBV7-2|TRBJ2-7|.|TRBD2
CASSLTSGVDRGLYEQYF
TGTGCCAGCAGCTTAACTAGCGGCGTCGATCGGGGGCTCTACGAGCAGTACTTC
>TRBV20-1|TRBJ2-3|.|.
CSAQRADTQYF
TGCAGTGCCCAGAGGGCAGATACGCAGTATTTT
>TRBV29-1|TRBJ1-2|.|.
CSVEAGQGNYGYTF
TGCAGCGTTGAAGCGGGTCAGGGAAACTATGGCTACACCTTC
>TRBV28|TRBJ2-3|.|TRBD2
CASRGGLAVHTQYF
TGTGCCAGCAGAGGCGGACTAGCGGTCCATACGCAGTATTTT
>TRBV28|TRBJ2-5|.|TRBD2
CASSLWTSGKTQYF
TGTGCCAGCAGTTTATGGACTAGCGGGAAGACCCAGTACTTC
>TRBV7-2|TRBJ2-1|few|.
CASSITSWEQFF
TGTGCCAGCAGCATTACTAGCTGGGAGCAGTTCTTC
>TRBV5-4|TRBJ2-7|.|.
CASSLGGSFYEQYF
TGTGCCAGCAGCTTGGGCGGCAGTTTCTACGAGCAGTACTTC
>TRBV5-5|TRBJ1-2|.|.
CASSPDRPGYGYTF
TGTGCCAGCAGCCCGGACAGACCGGGCTATGGCTACACCTTC
>TRBV9|TRBJ2-3|.|.
CASSVEKEGTTDTQYF
TGTGCCAGCAGCGTAGAGAAGGAGGGCACCACAGATACGCAGTATTTT